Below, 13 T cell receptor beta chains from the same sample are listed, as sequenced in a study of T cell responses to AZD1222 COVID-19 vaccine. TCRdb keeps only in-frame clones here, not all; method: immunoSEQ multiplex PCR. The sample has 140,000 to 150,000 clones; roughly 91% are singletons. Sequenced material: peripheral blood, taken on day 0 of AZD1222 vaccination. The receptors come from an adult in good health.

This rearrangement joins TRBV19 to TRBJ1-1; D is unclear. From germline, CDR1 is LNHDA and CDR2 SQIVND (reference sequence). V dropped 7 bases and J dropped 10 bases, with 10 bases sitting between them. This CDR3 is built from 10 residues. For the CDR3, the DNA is TGTGCCAGTATAGGGCGGGTAGCTTTCTTT. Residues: CASIGRVAFF. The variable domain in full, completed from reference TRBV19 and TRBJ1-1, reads DGGITQSPKYLFRKEGQNVTLSCEQNLNHDAMYWYRQDPGQGLRLIYYSQIVNDFQKGDIAEGYSVSREKKESFPLTVTSAQKNPTAFYLCASIGRVAFFGQGTRLTVV.

CDR3 DNA sequence: TGTGCCAGCAGTATCGGGGGAACAAATCAGCCCCAGCATTTT. It yields the protein CASSIGGTNQPQHF. The V gene is TRBV6-5, the J gene TRBJ1-5; TRBD1 is a possible D gene (5 bases). The V and J ends lost 5 bases and 4 bases respectively, with 12 bases between them. Germline V CDR1 and CDR2: MNHEY, SVGAGI. The CDR3 has 14 amino acids.

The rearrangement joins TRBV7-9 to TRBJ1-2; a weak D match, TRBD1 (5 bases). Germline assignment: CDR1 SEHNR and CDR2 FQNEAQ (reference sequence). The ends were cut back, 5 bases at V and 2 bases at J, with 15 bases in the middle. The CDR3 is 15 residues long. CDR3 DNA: TGTGCCAGCAGCAGGGTGGAAGCAGGGAACTATGGCTACACCTTC. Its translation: CASSRVEAGNYGYTF.

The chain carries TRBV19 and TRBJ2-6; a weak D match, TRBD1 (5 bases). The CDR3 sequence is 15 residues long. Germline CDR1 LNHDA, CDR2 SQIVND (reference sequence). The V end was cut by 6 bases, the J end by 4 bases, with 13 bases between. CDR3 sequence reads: CASRFQGLGANVLTF. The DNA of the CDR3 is TGTGCCAGTAGATTTCAGGGTTTGGGGGCCAACGTCCTGACTTTC.

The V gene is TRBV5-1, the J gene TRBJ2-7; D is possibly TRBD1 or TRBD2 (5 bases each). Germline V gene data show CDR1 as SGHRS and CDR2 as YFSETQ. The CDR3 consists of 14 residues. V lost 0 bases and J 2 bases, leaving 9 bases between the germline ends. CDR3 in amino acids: CASSLGDRAYEQYF. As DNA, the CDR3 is TGCGCCAGCAGCTTGGGGGACCGAGCCTACGAGCAGTACTTC.

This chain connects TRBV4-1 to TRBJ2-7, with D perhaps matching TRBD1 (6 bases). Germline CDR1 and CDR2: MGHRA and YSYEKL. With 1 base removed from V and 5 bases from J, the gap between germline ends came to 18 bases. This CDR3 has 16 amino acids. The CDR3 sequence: CASSQGSARGWDEQYF. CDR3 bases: TGCGCCAGCAGCCAAGGTTCGGCCAGGGGCTGGGACGAGCAGTACTTC.

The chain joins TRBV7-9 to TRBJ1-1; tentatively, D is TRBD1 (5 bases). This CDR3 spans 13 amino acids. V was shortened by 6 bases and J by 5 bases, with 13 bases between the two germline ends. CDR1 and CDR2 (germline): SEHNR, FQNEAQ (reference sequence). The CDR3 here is CASRMEGRTEAFF. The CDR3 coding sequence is TGTGCCAGCAGAATGGAGGGGAGGACTGAAGCTTTCTTT.

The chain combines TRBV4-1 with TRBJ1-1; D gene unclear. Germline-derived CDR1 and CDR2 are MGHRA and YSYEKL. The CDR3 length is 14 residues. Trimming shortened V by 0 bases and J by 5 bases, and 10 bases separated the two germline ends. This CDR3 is CASSQEVSRTEAFF. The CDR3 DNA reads TGCGCCAGCAGCCAAGAGGTGAGTCGGACTGAAGCTTTCTTT.

CDR3 DNA sequence: TGTGCCAGCAGCATACCACTAAGACAGGGCACTGAAGCTTTCTTT. Encoded protein: CASSIPLRQGTEAFF. The V call is TRBV2, the J call TRBJ1-1; 7 nucleotides match TRBD1. The CDR3 is 15 amino acids. The V segment lost 6 bases and the J segment 4 bases; nucleotides outside the gene matches: 11. Germline V gene data show CDR1 as SNHLY and CDR2 as FYNNEI. The entire variable domain, with the rest obtained from reference TRBV2 and TRBJ1-1, is as follows: EPEVTQTPSHQVTQMGQEVILRCVPISNHLYFYWYRQILGQKVEFLVSFYNNEISEKSEIFDDQFSVERPDGSNFTLKIRSTKLEDSAMYFCASSIPLRQGTEAFFGQGTRLTVV.

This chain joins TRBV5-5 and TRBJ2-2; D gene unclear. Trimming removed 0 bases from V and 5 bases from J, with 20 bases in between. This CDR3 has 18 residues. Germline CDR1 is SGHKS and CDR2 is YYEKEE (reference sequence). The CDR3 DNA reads TGTGCCAGCAGCTTGGCCTTCGGCTGGATAGACCAGACCGGGGAGCTGTTTTTT. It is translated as CASSLAFGWIDQTGELFF.

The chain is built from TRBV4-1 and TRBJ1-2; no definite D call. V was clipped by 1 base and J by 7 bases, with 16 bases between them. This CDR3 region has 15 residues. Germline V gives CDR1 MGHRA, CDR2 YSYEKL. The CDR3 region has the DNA TGCGCCAGCAGCCAAGTCAAGGGTTTGAGGTTTGGCTACACCTTC. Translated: CASSQVKGLRFGYTF.

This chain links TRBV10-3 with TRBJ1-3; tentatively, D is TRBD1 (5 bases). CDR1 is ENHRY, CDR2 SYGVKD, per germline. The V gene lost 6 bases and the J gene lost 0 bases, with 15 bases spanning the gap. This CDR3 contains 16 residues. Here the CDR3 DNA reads TGTGCCATCAGCAACAGGAGTCAAGGCTCTGGAAACACCATATATTTT. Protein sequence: CAISNRSQGSGNTIYF.

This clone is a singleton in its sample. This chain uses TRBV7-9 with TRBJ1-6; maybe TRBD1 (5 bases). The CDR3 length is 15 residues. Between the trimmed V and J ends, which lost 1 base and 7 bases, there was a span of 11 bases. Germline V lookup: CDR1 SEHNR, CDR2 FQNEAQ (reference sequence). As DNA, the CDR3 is TGTGCCAGCAGCTTAGTGGGGGAGGGAAATTCACCCCTCCACTTT. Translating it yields CASSLVGEGNSPLHF. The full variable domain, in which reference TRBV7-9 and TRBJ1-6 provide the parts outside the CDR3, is DTGVSQNPRHKITKRGQNVTFRCDPISEHNRLYWYRQTLGQGPEFLTYFQNEAQLEKSRLLSDRFSAERPKGSFSTLEIQRTEQGDSAMYLCASSLVGEGNSPLHFGNGTRLTVT.